This entry features one TCR beta chain sequence. As yet, its antigen is unknown. Separation from the roughly 670-subject first cohort characterized the roughly 130-subject validation cohort, to which the donors belonged. Generated by immunoSEQ multiplex PCR, the TCRdb table keeps only in-frame clones and is missing some. The data contain 100,000 to 150,000 clones, about 90% of them singletons. This entry is derived from a study of cytomegalovirus exposure and HLA in healthy donors. Study outcomes and limitations: The investigators catalogued 150 to 200 TCR beta chains as cytomegalovirus-associated.

Germline-derived CDR1 and CDR2 are MNHNS and SASEGT. The CDR3 consists of 13 residues. The V and J ends lost 5 bases and 1 base, in that order; junction bases with no gene match: 1. This receptor was identified in a man under 40 in good health and CMV-seronegative. Sequencing was done on a sample of PBMCs. The genes are TRBV6-1 and TRBJ1-1; 7 bases align to TRBD1. CDR3 nucleotides: TGTGCCAGCAGTAACAGGGGGAACACTGAAGCTTTCTTT. Its protein product is CASSNRGNTEAFF.